This T cell receptor beta chain was sequenced in a study of cytomegalovirus exposure and HLA in healthy donors (dated by TCRdb to 2016 to 2017). Background on the whole study: According to a later analysis, one platform produced both the roughly 130 validation repertoires and the 700 or so repertoires of the first cohort. Along with the approximately 620-subject first cohort, a separate validation cohort of over a hundred different subjects was used. To predict cytomegalovirus infection status, the study combined high-throughput TCR immunosequencing, statistical association of individual TCRs with disease status, and machine learning. The aim of the study was to test whether cataloging public T cell receptors could identify signatures of past pathogen exposure. Study-level results and caveats: Three of the identified cytomegalovirus-associated TCR beta chains were confirmed in vitro to be specific for cytomegalovirus antigens. The validation cohort had no HLA typing available for a later analysis, so co-occurrence within that cohort was assessed over all 120 or so repertoires. The classifier was reported to diagnose cytomegalovirus status with high specificity and sensitivity in both the original cohort and the validation cohort. Most TCR sequences were seen in very few donors, while some public TCRs were found in many individuals. Subsequent analysis determined that TCRs grouped into clusters in the first cohort also showed a tendency toward co-occurrence across the 120 validation repertoires, and about 93% of cluster scores exceeded 0. A total of roughly 160 TCR beta chains were listed by the study as associated with cytomegalovirus. According to the authors, the approach could potentially be generalized to other disease states and immunological phenotypes.

The donors were included in the validation cohort of 120 subjects, a group kept apart from the approximately 650-subject first cohort. Comment on this clone: This clone's antigen is unknown. No clone much larger than this one lies a single base away; base qualities are absent.

Library creation used the immunoSEQ multiplex PCR assay. Under the source paper's analysis protocol: A statistical classification framework was built to diagnose cytomegalovirus status from the catalog of TCR beta chain sequences. Sourced from immuneACCESS, this table was stored by TCRdb with only in-frame sequences that have V and J called. A share of the clones is absent; for the studies checked, an unresolved V gene accounts for under half, and the remainder has no known explanation. V and J calls plus clone size are reproduced from that table; the DNA served to infer D and trimming. This sample comprises 40,000 to 60,000 clones, approximately 95% of them detected only once. The ten largest clones take up 7.8% of the sample. Based on the germline V gene, the CDR1 and CDR2 sequences are MNHNS and SASEGT. Deletion took 7 bases off V and 0 bases off J, with a span of 9 bases between the germline ends. The CDR3 holds 14 amino acids from the cysteine to the phenylalanine. Only the CDR3 part of the read is kept: 42 bases, read in frame from the first base.

The specimen was PBMCs. The TCR originated in a woman under 30 in good health and CMV-seropositive. The chain couples TRBV6-1 to TRBJ2-2; possibly the D gene is TRBD1, per 6 matching bases. The base sequence is TGTGCCAGCAAGGGGGTCGCGAACACCGGGGAGCTGTTTTTT. This yields the protein CASKGVANTGELFF.